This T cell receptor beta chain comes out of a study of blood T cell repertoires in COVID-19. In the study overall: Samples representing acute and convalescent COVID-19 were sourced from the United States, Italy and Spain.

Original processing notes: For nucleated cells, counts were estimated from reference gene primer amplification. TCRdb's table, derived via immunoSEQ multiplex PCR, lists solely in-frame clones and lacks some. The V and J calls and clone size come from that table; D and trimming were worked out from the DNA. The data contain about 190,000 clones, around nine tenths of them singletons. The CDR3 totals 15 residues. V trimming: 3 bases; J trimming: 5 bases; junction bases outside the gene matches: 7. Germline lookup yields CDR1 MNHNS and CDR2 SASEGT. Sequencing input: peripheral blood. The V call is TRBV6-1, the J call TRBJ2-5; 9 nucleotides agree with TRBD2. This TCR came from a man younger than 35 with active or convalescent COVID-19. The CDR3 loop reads CASSEVAGVGETQYF. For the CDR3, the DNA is TGTGCCAGCAGTGAGGTAGCGGGAGTGGGTGAGACCCAGTACTTC.